This T cell receptor beta chain was sequenced during a study of blood T cell repertoires in COVID-19. As for the study in general: The United States, Italy and Spain were the sources of the acute and convalescent COVID-19 samples.

CDR3 length equals 14 residues. Germline trimming cut 4 bases from V and 3 bases from J; bases unmatched to any gene: 5. Germline assignment: CDR1 SGHNT and CDR2 YENEEA. Sequencing used immunoSEQ multiplex PCR; TCRdb keeps in-frame clones, though not all of them. This sample has 110,000 or so clones, with around 85% found just once. The source is a woman aged 60 to 75 with COVID-19, enrolled during active disease. This rearrangement joins TRBV11-3 to TRBJ2-5; 7 bases agree with TRBD2. Sequenced material: peripheral blood. The CDR3 DNA is TGTGCCAGCAGCTGGGGGGGAGTAGAAGAGACCCAGTACTTC. Its protein product is CASSWGGVEETQYF.